This T cell receptor beta chain was profiled in a study of cytomegalovirus exposure and HLA in healthy donors. Regarding this clone: No antigen is known for it.

PCR amplification relied on 60 Vbeta primers (plus 13 Jbeta primers). Assay used: immunoSEQ multiplex PCR; TCRdb lists only in-frame clones, some missing. This table has 150,000 to 200,000 clones, approximately 79% appearing once. Study conclusions and caveats: Accurate prediction of HLA-A and HLA-B alleles (for most subjects) was reportedly achieved from TCR beta sequences. Earlier analysis looked at TCR beta V segments, and most were productive about 87% or about 30% of the time. When analyzed later, a missense DCLRE1C variant was found to be linked to TCR beta V- and J-gene trimming.

This CDR3 is 14 amino acids long. Germline V gene data show CDR1 as SGHAT and CDR2 as FQNNGV. Trimming at V came to 1 base and at J to 5 bases, leaving 1 base not matched to a gene. This receptor was taken from a human donor in good health. This sequence joins TRBV11-2 and TRBJ2-7, with 11 bases aligning to TRBD1. Sequenced material: PBMCs. In nucleotides, the CDR3 is TGTGCCAGCAGCTTAGGGACAGGGGGCAACGAGCAGTACTTC. Translation gives CASSLGTGGNEQYF. Supplemented by reference TRBV11-2 and TRBJ2-7, the full variable domain reads EAGVAQSPRYKIIEKRQSVAFWCNPISGHATLYWYQQILGQGPKLLIQFQNNGVVDDSQLPKDRFSAERLKGVDSTLKIQPAKLEDSAVYLCASSLGTGGNEQYFGPGTRLTVT.